This section outlines one TCR beta chain sequence together with its context. Sequencing was performed with immunoSEQ multiplex PCR; in TCRdb, only in-frame clones are kept and a portion is missing. The table lists over 150,000 clones, about 87% of them singletons. The entry originates in a study of T cell responses to AZD1222 COVID-19 vaccine. The CDR3 is 13 residues long. Germline V gives CDR1 SQVTM, CDR2 ANQGSEA. Deletions cut 7 bases from V and 3 bases from J, with 13 bases between. V is TRBV29-1 and J is TRBJ1-3; D is unresolved. The material was peripheral blood, obtained on day 0 of AZD1222 vaccination. The sequence was obtained from an adult in good health. CDR3 amino acids: CSAATEGGNTIYF. The CDR3 nucleotides are TGCAGCGCCGCGACGGAGGGTGGAAACACCATATATTTT.